This TCR beta chain comes out of a study of blood T cell repertoires in COVID-19. Study-wide background: There were acute and convalescent COVID-19 samples, and they came from the United States, Italy and Spain. Sample material is recorded as cDNA or gDNA derived from T cells, B-cell-depleted T cells, or PBMCs.

In the authors' methods: Amplified reference gene primers provided the basis for estimating nucleated cell counts. The data were produced by immunoSEQ multiplex PCR, yet TCRdb's version contains in-frame clones alone and is incomplete. The V and J calls and clone size are taken from that table; D and trimming were inferred from the DNA. The table includes about 410,000 clones, just over 85% detected once. Sequenced input: peripheral blood. The receptor was isolated from a woman in her thirties with active or convalescent COVID-19.

The CDR3 DNA is TGTGCCAGCAGCGTACATCCTAGCGGGAACAATGAGCAGTTCTTC. Protein: CASSVHPSGNNEQFF. This sequence joins TRBV9 and TRBJ2-1; TRBD2 aligns across 9 bases. V was clipped by 1 base and J by 5 bases; unmatched bases: 4. The CDR3 extends over 15 amino acids. Per germline, CDR1 SGDLS and CDR2 YYNGEE. The full variable domain, rest sourced from reference TRBV9 and TRBJ2-1, is DSGVTQTPKHLITATGQRVTLRCSPRSGDLSVYWYQQSLDQGLQFLIQYYNGEERAKGNILERFSAQQFPDLHSELNLSSLELGDSALYFCASSVHPSGNNEQFFGPGTRLTVL.